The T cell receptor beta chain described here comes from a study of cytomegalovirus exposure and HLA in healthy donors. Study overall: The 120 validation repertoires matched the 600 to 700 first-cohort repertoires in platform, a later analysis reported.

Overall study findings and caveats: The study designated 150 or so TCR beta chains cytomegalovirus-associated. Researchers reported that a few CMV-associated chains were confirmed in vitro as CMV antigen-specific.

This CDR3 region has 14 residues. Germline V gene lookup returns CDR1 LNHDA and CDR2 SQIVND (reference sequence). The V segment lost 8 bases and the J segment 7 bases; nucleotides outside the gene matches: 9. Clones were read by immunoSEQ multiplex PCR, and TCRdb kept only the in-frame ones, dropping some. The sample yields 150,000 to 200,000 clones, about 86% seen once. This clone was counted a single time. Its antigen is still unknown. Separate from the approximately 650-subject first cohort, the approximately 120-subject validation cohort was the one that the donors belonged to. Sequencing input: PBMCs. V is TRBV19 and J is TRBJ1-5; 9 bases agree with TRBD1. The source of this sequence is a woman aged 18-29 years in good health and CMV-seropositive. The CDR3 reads CASLERDRAQPQHF. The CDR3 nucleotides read TGTGCCAGTTTGGAGCGGGACAGGGCCCAGCCCCAGCATTTT.